This entry is about one T cell receptor (beta chain). Its antigen remains unidentified. The data were obtained in a study of blood T cells in healthy people across ages. It was with a sample-barcoded 5' primer and a J-beta primer mix that a second PCR of about 6 to 12 cycles was run. TCRdb re-derived calls from the 5' RACE reads in MiXCR, one entry per CDR3 protein. The table records approximately 1,700,000 distinct CDR3 sequences, approximately 40% of them present only once. Broader study findings: There were more naive CD4+ cells and higher diversity in long-lived donors than in aged donors.

The source material was blood. The receptor was derived from a human donor in good health.

The chain's CDR3 is CASNRQGGFTDTQYF. The CDR3 nucleotides read TGTGCCAGCAACCGACAGGGGGGGTTCACAGATACGCAGTATTTT. The chain uses TRBV6-1 and TRBJ2-3, with 9 bases matching TRBD1. The CDR3 has 15 amino acids. Germline lookup yields CDR1 MNHNS and CDR2 SASEGT. V trimming: 7 bases; J trimming: 2 bases; junction bases outside the gene matches: 7.